This T cell receptor beta chain was identified during a study of vaccination effects on CD4 cells after COVID-19. At the level of the study: It was a median of 72 days after the second dose that post-vaccine samples were obtained.

In the case of this clone: The antigen is not known.

Viral peptide pools were used in the ViraFEST assay to expand antigen-specific CD4+ T cells, and sequencing came afterward. Between days 10 and 11 of culture, CD4+ T cells were separated out. Either the mRNA-1273 or the BNT162b2 vaccine was given to participants as two doses. Both day 3 and day 7 saw half the medium replaced with IL-2 medium. Study-level points and caveats: Only a single clone (1 of 255 vaccine-induced clones in healthy vaccinees) cross-reacted with common cold coronaviruses.

The CDR3 spans 15 residues. V lost 1 base and J lost 5, with 12 bases in between. CDR1 is PRHDT and CDR2 is FYEKMQ in the germline V gene (reference sequence). Profiled with immunoSEQ multiplex PCR; TCRdb holds only in-frame clones, not every one. The top ten hold 7% to 9.5% of the sample, which has around 29,000 clones, 65% to 80% seen once. The sequenced sample was CD4+ T cells from PBMCs cultured with HCoV-NL63 spike peptides, obtained after COVID-19 vaccination. The gene calls are TRBV13 and TRBJ1-5; D perhaps matches TRBD1 (5 bases). The origin of this receptor is a human donor who received a COVID-19 vaccine. CDR3: CASSLDRDLDQPQHF. The CDR3 coding sequence is TGTGCCAGCAGCTTAGACCGGGACCTTGATCAGCCCCAGCATTTT. The whole variable domain, filled in from reference TRBV13 and TRBJ1-5, reads AAGVIQSPRHLIKEKRETATLKCYPIPRHDTVYWYQQGPGQDPQFLISFYEKMQSDKGSIPDRFSAQQFSDYHSELNMSSLELGDSALYFCASSLDRDLDQPQHFGDGTRLSIL.